This T cell receptor (beta chain) was identified in a study of Graves' ophthalmopathy and Graves' hyperthyroidism. RNA transcripts served as template for amplifying TCR beta CDR3 sequences. Second-round multiplex PCR came after a first-round RT-PCR that employed HTBI primers. TCRdb passed the multiplex PCR reads through MiXCR, listing each CDR3 protein once. The data contain around 1.1 million distinct CDR3 sequences, 36% of them singletons. Study-level points and caveats: Blood also harbored most expanded thyroid clonotypes above 0.001 frequency. A model built from 13 signatures distinguished ophthalmopathy from stable hyperthyroidism with 85% to 90% sensitivity and 81.08% specificity.

This clonotype was seen a handful of times. Its antigen is as yet unknown. The junction shows a germline mismatch at one end, possibly a read error. The CDR3 contains 14 residues. Germline CDR1 is ENHRY and CDR2 is SYGVKD. The sequencing input was peripheral blood or thyroid tissue (not recorded which). This TCR was sampled from an adult man with Graves' hyperthyroidism. The chain joins TRBV10-3 to TRBJ2-7; D is unclear. The CDR3 DNA is TGTGCCAGCAGTTCCAAATCCCCCTCCTACGAGCAGTACTTC. Translated: CASSSKSPSYEQYF.